The sample holds a few counts of the clone carrying this T cell receptor (beta chain). Its specificity is unknown. The data belong to a study of T-cell memory formation after mild COVID-19. MiXCR, run by TCRdb on the 5' RACE reads, gives a single entry per CDR3 protein. Of about 84,000 distinct CDR3 sequences listed, more than 11% are singletons. Study-wide results and limits: Shrinking CD4+ clones were chiefly CM and EM; CD8+ ones were chiefly EMRA.

V lost 4 bases and J lost 4; bases outside the gene matches: 3. Germline CDR1 and CDR2: SEHNR and FQNEAQ (reference sequence). CDR3 length equals 13 residues. The TCR was taken from an adult woman who had mild COVID-19 (a few samples of this study predate the infection). Cell type and time point are not known. Sequences were obtained from PBMCs or a T cell subset sorted from them (not recorded which). This chain connects TRBV7-9 to TRBJ2-7, with TRBD1 identical over 8 bases. The CDR3 region has the DNA TGTGCCAGCAGCTCGGGACAGGTGTACGAGCAGTACTTC. It is translated as CASSSGQVYEQYF. Complete variable domain (other parts from reference TRBV7-9 and TRBJ2-7): DTGVSQNPRHKITKRGQNVTFRCDPISEHNRLYWYRQTLGQGPEFLTYFQNEAQLEKSRLLSDRFSAERPKGSFSTLEIQRTEQGDSAMYLCASSSGQVYEQYFGPGTRLTVT.